These T cell receptor beta chains were read from a single sample in a study of beta chain features in type 1 diabetes. Profiling relied on immunoSEQ multiplex PCR, and the TCRdb table lists in-frame clones only, not all of them. The profile shows more than 300,000 clones, approximately 8% of them singletons. The sample taken for sequencing was central memory CD4+ T cells from blood. Every receptor here comes from a woman aged 18-29 years in good health. The conserved cysteine and the conserved F or W are not part of the CDR3 here. Fields, in order: J gene, V gene, D gene, CDR3 protein. D genes are given only for firm matches.

>TRBJ2-2|TRBV5-1|NA
ASREETSNTGELF
>TRBJ2-5|TRBV11-2|NA
ASSLVRFPGETQY
>TRBJ1-2|TRBV5-4|TRBD1
ASSLKGNRGY
>TRBJ2-5|TRBV21-1|NA
ASSKDPRGLQETQY
>TRBJ1-1|TRBV15|NA
ATSRDLGHKAF
>TRBJ1-1|TRBV18|TRBD1
ASSGTVRNTEAF
>TRBJ2-1|TRBV7-9|NA
ASSLARMREQF
>TRBJ2-7|TRBV7-9|NA
ASSFQELSYEQY
>TRBJ2-7|TRBV13|NA
ASTNPPGYEQY
>TRBJ2-1|TRBV29-1|TRBD2
SVASGRARNEQF
>TRBJ1-1|TRBV7-6|NA
ASSLGHGGTEAF
>TRBJ2-6|TRBV7-2|NA
ASSPGRVSGANVLT
>TRBJ2-3|TRBV7-2|TRBD2
ASSLAIAGGTDTQY
>TRBJ2-5|TRBV5-6|TRBD1
ASSLTGRGGETQY
>TRBJ2-5|TRBV6-1|NA
ASSEQGRLGAETQY
>TRBJ2-7|TRBV5-1|TRBD2
ASSFGGLAGGSYEQY
>TRBJ2-7|TRBV10-3|NA
AISEGVVYEQY
>TRBJ2-5|TRBV27|TRBD2
ASSFGVAGGQETQY
>TRBJ1-4|TRBV7-2|TRBD1
ASSPGQGNEKLF
>TRBJ2-1|TRBV7-2|NA
ASSPDPLNNEQF
>TRBJ2-1|TRBV11-1|TRBD1
ASNGQGESLRYNEQF
>TRBJ2-3|TRBV7-3|TRBD1
ASSPGQPSTDTQY
>TRBJ2-5|TRBV4-3|NA
ASSQSDEETQY
>TRBJ2-7|TRBV28|NA
ASSFPNMAYEQY